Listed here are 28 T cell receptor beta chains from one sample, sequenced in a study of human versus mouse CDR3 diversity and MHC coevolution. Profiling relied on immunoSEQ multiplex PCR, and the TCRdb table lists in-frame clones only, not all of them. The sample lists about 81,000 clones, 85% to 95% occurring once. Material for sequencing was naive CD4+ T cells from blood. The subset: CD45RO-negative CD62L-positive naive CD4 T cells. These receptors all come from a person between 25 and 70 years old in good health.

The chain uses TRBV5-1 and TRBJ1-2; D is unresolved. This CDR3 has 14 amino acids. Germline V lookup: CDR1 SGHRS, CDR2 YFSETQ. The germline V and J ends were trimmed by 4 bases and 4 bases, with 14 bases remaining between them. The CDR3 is CASSPEAEIYGYTF. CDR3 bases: TGCGCCAGCAGCCCAGAAGCGGAGATCTATGGCTACACCTTC.

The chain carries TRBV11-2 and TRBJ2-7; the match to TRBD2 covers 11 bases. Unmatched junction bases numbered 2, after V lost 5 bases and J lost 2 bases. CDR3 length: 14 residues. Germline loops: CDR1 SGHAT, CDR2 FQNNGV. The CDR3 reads CASSLAGGTYEQYF. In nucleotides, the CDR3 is TGTGCCAGCAGCCTAGCGGGGGGTACCTACGAGCAGTACTTC.

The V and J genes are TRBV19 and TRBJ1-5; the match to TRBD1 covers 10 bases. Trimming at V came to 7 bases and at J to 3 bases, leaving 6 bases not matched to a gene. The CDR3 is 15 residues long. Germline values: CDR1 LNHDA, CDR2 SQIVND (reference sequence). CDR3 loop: CASTSGTGDNQPQHF. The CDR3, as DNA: TGTGCCAGTACCTCCGGGACAGGGGACAATCAGCCCCAGCATTTT. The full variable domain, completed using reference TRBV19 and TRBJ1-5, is DGGITQSPKYLFRKEGQNVTLSCEQNLNHDAMYWYRQDPGQGLRLIYYSQIVNDFQKGDIAEGYSVSREKKESFPLTVTSAQKNPTAFYLCASTSGTGDNQPQHFGDGTRLSIL.

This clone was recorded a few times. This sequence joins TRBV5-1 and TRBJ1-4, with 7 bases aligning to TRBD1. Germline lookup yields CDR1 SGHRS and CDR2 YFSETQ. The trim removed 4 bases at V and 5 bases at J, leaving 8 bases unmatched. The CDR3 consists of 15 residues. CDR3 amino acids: CASSAATGSNEKLFF. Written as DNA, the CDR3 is TGCGCCAGCAGCGCTGCGACAGGGTCAAATGAAAAACTGTTTTTT. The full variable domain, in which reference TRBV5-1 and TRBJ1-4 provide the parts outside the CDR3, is KAGVTQTPRYLIKTRGQQVTLSCSPISGHRSVSWYQQTPGQGLQFLFEYFSETQRNKGNFPGRFSGRQFSNSRSEMNVSTLELGDSALYLCASSAATGSNEKLFFGSGTQLSVL.

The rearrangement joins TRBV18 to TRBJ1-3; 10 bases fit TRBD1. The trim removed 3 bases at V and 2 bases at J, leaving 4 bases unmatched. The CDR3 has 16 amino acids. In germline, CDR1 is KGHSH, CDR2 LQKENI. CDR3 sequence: CASSPPGTGAGNTIYF. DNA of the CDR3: TGTGCCAGCTCACCTCCCGGGACAGGGGCTGGAAACACCATATATTTT.

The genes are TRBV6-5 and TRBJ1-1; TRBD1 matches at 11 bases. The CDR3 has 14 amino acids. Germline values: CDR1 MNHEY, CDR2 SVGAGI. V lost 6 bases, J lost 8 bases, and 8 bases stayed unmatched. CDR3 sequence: CASSSGTGGLEAFF. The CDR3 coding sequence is TGTGCCAGCAGCTCGGGGACAGGGGGTCTCGAAGCTTTCTTT.

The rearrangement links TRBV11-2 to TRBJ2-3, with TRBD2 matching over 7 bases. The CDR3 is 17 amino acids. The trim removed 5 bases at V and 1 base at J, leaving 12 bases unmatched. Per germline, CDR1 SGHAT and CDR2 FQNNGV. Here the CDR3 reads CASSRGDYPKRTDTQYF. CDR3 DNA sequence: TGTGCCAGCAGCCGAGGGGACTACCCCAAACGCACAGATACGCAGTATTTT.

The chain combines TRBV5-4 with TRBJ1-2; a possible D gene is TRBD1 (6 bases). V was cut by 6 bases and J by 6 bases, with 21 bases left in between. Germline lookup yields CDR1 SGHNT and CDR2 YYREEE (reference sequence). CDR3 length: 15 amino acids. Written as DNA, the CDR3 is TGTGCCAGCACCAAAAACAGGGAGGGAGGTGATGGCTACACCTTC. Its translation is CASTKNREGGDGYTF.

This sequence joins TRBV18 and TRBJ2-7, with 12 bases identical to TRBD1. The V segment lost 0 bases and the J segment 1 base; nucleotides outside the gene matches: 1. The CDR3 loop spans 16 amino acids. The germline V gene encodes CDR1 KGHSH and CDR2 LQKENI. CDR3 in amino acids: CASSPPGQGASYEQYF. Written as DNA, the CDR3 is TGTGCCAGCTCACCACCGGGACAGGGGGCTTCCTACGAGCAGTACTTC. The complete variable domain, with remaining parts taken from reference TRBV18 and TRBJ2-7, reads NAGVMQNPRHLVRRRGQEARLRCSPMKGHSHVYWYRQLPEEGLKFMVYLQKENIIDESGMPKERFSAEFPKEGPSILRIQQVVRGDSAAYFCASSPPGQGASYEQYFGPGTRLTVT.

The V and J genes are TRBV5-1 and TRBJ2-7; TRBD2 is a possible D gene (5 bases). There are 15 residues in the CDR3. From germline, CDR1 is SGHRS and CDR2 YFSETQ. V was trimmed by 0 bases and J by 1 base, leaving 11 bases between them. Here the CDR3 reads CASSLGGGSSYEQYF. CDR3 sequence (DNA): TGCGCCAGCAGCTTGGGTGGAGGCAGTTCCTACGAGCAGTACTTC.

The CDR3 protein is CASSVGQETYEQYF. CDR3 coding DNA: TGTGCCAGCAGCGTGGGACAGGAAACCTACGAGCAGTACTTC. This chain links TRBV9 with TRBJ2-7; 8 nucleotides line up with TRBD1. J lost 2 bases, V lost 2 bases, and 3 bases had no gene match. Germline assignment: CDR1 SGDLS and CDR2 YYNGEE. CDR3 size: 14 residues.

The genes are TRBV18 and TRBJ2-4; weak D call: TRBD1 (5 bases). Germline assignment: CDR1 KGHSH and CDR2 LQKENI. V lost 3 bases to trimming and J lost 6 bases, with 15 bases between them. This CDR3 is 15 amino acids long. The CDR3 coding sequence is TGTGCCAGCTCACCCGCGACAGAGTTGGGAAACATTCAGTACTTC. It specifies CASSPATELGNIQYF.

CDR3 sequence reads: CASSPRSGTLHEQYF. CDR3 DNA sequence: TGTGCCAGCTCACCACGTTCGGGAACTCTCCACGAGCAGTACTTC. The chain employs TRBV18 and TRBJ2-7; a weak D match, TRBD2 (5 bases). The germline V gene has CDR1 KGHSH and CDR2 LQKENI. Trimming shortened V by 1 base and J by 5 bases, and 15 bases separated the two germline ends. The CDR3 spans 15 residues.

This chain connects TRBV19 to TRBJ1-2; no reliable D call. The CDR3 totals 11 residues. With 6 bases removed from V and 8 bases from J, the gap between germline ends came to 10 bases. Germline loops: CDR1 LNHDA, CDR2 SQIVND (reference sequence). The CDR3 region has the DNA TGTGCCAGTAGCTCCTACGGGGGCTACACCTTC. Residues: CASSSYGGYTF. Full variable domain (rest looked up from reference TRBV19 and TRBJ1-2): DGGITQSPKYLFRKEGQNVTLSCEQNLNHDAMYWYRQDPGQGLRLIYYSQIVNDFQKGDIAEGYSVSREKKESFPLTVTSAQKNPTAFYLCASSSYGGYTFGSGTRLTVV.

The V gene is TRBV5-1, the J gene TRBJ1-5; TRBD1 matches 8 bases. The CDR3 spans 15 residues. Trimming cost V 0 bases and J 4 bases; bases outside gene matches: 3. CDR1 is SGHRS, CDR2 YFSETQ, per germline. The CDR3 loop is CASSLDTGGNQPQHF. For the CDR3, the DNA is TGCGCCAGCAGCTTGGATACAGGGGGTAATCAGCCCCAGCATTTT. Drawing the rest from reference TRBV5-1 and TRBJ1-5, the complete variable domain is KAGVTQTPRYLIKTRGQQVTLSCSPISGHRSVSWYQQTPGQGLQFLFEYFSETQRNKGNFPGRFSGRQFSNSRSEMNVSTLELGDSALYLCASSLDTGGNQPQHFGDGTRLSIL.

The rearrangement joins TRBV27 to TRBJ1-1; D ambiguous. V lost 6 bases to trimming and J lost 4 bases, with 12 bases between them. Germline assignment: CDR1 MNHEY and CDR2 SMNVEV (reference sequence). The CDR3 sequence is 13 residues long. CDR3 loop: CASRPGWPTEAFF. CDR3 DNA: TGTGCCAGCAGACCGGGGTGGCCCACTGAAGCTTTCTTT.

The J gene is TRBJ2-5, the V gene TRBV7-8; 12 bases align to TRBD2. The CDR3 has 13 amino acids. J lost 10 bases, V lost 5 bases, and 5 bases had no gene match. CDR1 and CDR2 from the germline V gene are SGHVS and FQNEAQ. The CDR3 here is CASSPRLAGDQYF. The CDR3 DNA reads TGTGCCAGCAGCCCCCGACTAGCGGGAGACCAGTACTTC.

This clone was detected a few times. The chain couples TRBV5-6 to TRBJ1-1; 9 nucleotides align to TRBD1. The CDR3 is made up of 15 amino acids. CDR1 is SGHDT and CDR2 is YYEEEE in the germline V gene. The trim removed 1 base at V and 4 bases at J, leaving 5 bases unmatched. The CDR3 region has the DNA TGTGCCAGCAGCTTGTACGAGACAGGGGGCACTGAAGCTTTCTTT. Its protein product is CASSLYETGGTEAFF.

This chain's CDR3 is CASSSDRNGYTF. Written as DNA, the CDR3 is TGCGCCAGCAGCTCGGACAGGAATGGCTACACCTTC. The chain employs TRBV5-1 and TRBJ1-2; 7 nucleotides agree with TRBD1. CDR3 size: 12 residues. Germline loops: CDR1 SGHRS, CDR2 YFSETQ. V lost 3 bases to trimming and J lost 6 bases; unmatched junction nucleotides: 2.

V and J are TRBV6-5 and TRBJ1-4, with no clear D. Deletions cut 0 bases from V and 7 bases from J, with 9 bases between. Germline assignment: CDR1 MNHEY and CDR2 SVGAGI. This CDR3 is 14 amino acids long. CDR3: CASSYSTGSEKLFF. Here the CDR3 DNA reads TGTGCCAGCAGTTACTCGACCGGGTCTGAAAAACTGTTTTTT.

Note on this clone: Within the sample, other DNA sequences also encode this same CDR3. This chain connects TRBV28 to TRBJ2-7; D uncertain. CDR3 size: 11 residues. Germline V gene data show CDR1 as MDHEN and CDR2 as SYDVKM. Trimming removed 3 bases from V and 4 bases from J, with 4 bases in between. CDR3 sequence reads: CASSFRYEQYF. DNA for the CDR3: TGTGCCAGCAGTTTTCGGTACGAGCAGTACTTC.

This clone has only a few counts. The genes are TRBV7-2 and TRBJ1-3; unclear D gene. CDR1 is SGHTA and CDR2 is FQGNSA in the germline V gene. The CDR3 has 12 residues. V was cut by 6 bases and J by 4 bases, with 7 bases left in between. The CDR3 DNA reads TGTGCCAGCAGTATACAGGGAAACACCATATATTTT. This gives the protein CASSIQGNTIYF. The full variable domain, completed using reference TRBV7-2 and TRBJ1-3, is GAGVSQSPSNKVTEKGKDVELRCDPISGHTALYWYRQSLGQGLEFLIYFQGNSAPDKSGLPSDRFSAERTGGSVSTLTIQRTQQEDSAVYLCASSIQGNTIYFGEGSWLTVV.

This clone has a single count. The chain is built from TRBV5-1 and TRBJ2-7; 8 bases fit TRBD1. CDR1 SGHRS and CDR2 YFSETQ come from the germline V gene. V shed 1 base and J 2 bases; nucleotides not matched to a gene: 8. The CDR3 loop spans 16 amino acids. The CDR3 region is CASSLNSRGLAYEQYF. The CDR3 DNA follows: TGCGCCAGCAGCTTGAATAGCAGGGGGCTCGCCTACGAGCAGTACTTC. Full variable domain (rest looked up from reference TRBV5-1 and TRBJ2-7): KAGVTQTPRYLIKTRGQQVTLSCSPISGHRSVSWYQQTPGQGLQFLFEYFSETQRNKGNFPGRFSGRQFSNSRSEMNVSTLELGDSALYLCASSLNSRGLAYEQYFGPGTRLTVT.

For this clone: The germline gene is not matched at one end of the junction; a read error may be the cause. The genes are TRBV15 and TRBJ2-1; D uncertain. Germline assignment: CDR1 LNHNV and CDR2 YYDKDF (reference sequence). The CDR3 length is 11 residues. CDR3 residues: CATRRDDEQFF. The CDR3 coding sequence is TGTGCCACCCGCAGAGACGATGAGCAGTTCTTC.

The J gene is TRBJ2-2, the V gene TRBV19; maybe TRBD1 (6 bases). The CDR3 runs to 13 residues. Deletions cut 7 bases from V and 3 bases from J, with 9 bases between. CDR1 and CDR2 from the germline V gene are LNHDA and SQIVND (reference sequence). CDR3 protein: CASNPGDTGELFF. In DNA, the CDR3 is TGTGCCAGTAACCCAGGGGACACCGGGGAGCTGTTTTTT.

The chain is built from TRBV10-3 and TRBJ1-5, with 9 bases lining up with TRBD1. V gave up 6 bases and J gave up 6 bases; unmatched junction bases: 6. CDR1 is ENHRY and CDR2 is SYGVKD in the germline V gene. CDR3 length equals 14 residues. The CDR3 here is CAISPTGGGQPQHF. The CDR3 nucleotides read TGTGCCATCAGCCCTACAGGGGGCGGTCAGCCCCAGCATTTT.

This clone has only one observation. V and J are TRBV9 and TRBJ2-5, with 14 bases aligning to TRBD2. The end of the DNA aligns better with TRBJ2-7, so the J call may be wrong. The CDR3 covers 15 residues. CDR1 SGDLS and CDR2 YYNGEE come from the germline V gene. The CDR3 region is CASSGGLAGVYEQYF. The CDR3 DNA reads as TGTGCCAGCAGTGGGGGACTAGCGGGAGTCTACGAGCAGTACTTC.

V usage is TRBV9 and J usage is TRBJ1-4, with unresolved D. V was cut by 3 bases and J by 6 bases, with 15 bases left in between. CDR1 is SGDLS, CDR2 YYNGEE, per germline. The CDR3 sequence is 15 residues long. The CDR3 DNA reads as TGTGCCAGCAGCGCCGCCCCCGGGAGGGATGAAAAACTGTTTTTT. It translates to CASSAAPGRDEKLFF.